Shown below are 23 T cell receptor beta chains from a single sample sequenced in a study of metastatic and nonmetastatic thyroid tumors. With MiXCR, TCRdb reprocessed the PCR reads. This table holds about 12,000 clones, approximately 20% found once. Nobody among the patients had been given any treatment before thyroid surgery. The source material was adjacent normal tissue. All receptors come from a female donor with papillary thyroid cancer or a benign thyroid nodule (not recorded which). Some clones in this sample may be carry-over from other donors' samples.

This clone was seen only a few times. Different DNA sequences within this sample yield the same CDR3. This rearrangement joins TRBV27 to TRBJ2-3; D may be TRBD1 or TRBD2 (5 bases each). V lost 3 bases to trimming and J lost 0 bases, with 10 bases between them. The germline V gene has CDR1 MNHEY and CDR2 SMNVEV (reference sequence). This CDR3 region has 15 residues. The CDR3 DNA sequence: TGTGCCAGCAGTTTGATGGGACCTAGCACAGATACGCAGTATTTT. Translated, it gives CASSLMGPSTDTQYF.

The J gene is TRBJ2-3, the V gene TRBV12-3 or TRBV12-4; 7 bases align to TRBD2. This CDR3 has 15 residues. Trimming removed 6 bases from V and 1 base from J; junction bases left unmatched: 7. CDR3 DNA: TGTGCCAGCAGCTTCGACGCGGGAGGCACAGATACGCAGTATTTT. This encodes CASSFDAGGTDTQYF.

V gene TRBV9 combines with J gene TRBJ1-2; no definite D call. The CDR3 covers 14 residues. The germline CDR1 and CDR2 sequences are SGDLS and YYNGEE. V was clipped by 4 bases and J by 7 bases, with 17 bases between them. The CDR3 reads CASSPPFHGGGYTF. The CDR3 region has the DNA TGTGCCAGCAGCCCGCCGTTCCATGGCGGTGGCTACACCTTC. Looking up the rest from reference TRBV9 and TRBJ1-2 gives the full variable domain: DSGVTQTPKHLITATGQRVTLRCSPRSGDLSVYWYQQSLDQGLQFLIQYYNGEERAKGNILERFSAQQFPDLHSELNLSSLELGDSALYFCASSPPFHGGGYTFGSGTRLTVV.

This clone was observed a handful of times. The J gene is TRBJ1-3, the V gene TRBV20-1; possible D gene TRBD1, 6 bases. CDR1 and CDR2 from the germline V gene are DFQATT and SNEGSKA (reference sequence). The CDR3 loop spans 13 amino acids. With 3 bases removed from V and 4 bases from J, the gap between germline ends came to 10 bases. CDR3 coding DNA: TGCAGTGCTAGGGGGACAACCGGAAACACCATATATTTT. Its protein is CSARGTTGNTIYF.

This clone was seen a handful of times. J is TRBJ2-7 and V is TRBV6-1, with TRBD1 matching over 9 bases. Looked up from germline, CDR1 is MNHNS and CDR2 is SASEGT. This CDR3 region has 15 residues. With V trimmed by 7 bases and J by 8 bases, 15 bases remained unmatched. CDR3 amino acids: CASTKKPGQGSQQYF. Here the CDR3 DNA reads TGTGCCAGCACCAAAAAACCGGGACAGGGCAGCCAGCAGTACTTC.

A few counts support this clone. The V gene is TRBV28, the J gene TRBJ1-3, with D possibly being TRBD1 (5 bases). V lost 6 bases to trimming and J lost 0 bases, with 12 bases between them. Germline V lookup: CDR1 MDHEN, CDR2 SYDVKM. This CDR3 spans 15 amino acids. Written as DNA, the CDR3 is TGTGCCAGCAGCTTGGGGGTTCGCTCTGGAAACACCATATATTTT. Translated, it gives CASSLGVRSGNTIYF.

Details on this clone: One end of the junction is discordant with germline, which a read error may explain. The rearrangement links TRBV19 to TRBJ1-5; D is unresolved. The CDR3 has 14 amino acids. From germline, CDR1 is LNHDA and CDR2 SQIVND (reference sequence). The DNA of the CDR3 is TGTGCCAGTAGAATAGGCTCAATGGTGCAGCCCCAGCAGTTT. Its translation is CASRIGSMVQPQQF.

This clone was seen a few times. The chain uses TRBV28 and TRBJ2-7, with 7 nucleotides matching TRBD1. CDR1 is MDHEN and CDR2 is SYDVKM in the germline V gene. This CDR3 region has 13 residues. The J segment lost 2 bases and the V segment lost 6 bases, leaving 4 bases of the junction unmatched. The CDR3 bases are TGTGCCAGCAGACCAGGGGGTACCTACGAGCAGTACTTC. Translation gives CASRPGGTYEQYF.

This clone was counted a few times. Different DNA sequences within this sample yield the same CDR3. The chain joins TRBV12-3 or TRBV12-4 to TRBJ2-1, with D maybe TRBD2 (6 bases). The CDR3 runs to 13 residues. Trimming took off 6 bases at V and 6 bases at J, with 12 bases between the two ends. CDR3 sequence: CASSLGLRNEQFF. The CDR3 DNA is TGTGCCAGCAGCCTGGGACTTCGCAATGAGCAGTTCTTC.

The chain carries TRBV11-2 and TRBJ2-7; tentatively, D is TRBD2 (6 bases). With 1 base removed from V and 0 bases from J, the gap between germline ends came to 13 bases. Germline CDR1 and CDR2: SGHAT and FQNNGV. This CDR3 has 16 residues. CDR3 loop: CASSLGRGTHSYEQYF. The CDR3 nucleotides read TGTGCCAGCAGCTTAGGAAGAGGGACTCACTCCTACGAGCAGTACTTC.

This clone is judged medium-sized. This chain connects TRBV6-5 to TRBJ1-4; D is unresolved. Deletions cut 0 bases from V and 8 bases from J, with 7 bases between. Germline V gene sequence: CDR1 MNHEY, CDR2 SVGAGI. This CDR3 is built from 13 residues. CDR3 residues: CASSYSSQEKLFF. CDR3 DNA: TGTGCCAGCAGTTACTCGAGCCAGGAAAAACTGTTTTTT.

The CDR3 nucleotides are TGTGCCACCAGCAGGGGGGAGGCAGGGGGCAACTATGGCTACACCTTC. Amino acid sequence: CATSRGEAGGNYGYTF. The V call is TRBV15, the J call TRBJ1-2; 8 nucleotides agree with TRBD1. The CDR3 length is 16 residues. After removal of 3 bases from V and 2 bases from J, the junction contained 8 bases not matched to a gene. The germline V gene has CDR1 LNHNV and CDR2 YYDKDF (reference sequence).

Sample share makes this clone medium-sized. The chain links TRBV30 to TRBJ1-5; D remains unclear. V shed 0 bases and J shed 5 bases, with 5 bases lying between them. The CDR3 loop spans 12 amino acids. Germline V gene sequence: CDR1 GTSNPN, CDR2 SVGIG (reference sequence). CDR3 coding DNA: TGTGCCTGGAGTGTTAATGATCAGCCCCAGCATTTT. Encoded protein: CAWSVNDQPQHF.

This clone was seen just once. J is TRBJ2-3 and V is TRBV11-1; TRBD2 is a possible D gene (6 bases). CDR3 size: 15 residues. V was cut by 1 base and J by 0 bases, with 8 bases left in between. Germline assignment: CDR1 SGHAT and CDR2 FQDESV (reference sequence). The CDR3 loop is CASSLGSGSTDTQYF. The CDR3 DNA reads TGTGCCAGCAGCTTAGGGAGCGGGAGCACAGATACGCAGTATTTT.

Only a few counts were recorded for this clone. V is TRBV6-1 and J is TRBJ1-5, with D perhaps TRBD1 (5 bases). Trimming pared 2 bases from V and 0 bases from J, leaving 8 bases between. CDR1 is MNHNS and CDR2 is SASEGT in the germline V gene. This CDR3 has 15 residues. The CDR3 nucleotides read TGTGCCAGCAGTGAACAGGGTATTAGCAATCAGCCCCAGCATTTT. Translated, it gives CASSEQGISNQPQHF.

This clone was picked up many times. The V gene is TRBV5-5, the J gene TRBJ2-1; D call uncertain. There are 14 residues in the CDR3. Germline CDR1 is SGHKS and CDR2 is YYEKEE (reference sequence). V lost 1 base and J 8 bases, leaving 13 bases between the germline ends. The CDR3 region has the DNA TGTGCCAGCAGCTTGAGGGTCAGGTTAGATGAGCAGTTCTTC. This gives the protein CASSLRVRLDEQFF. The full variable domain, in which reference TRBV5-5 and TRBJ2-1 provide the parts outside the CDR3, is DAGVTQSPTHLIKTRGQQVTLRCSPISGHKSVSWYQQVLGQGPQFIFQYYEKEERGRGNFPDRFSARQFPNYSSELNVNALLLGDSALYLCASSLRVRLDEQFFGPGTRLTVL.

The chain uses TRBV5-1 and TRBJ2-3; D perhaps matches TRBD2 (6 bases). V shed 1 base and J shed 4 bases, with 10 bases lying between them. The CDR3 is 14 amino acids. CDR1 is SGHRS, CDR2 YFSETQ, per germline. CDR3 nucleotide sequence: TGCGCCAGCAGCTTGACGAGACTAGCAGATACGCAGTATTTT. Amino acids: CASSLTRLADTQYF. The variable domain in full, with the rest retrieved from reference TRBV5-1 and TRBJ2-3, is KAGVTQTPRYLIKTRGQQVTLSCSPISGHRSVSWYQQTPGQGLQFLFEYFSETQRNKGNFPGRFSGRQFSNSRSEMNVSTLELGDSALYLCASSLTRLADTQYFGPGTRLTVL.

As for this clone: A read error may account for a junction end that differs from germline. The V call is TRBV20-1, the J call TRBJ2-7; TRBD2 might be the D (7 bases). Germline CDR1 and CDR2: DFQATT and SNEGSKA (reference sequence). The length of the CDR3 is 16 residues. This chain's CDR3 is CSTRGGGFDSSYEQYF. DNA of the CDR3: TGCAGTACTAGGGGAGGGGGGTTTGATTCCTCCTACGAGCAGTACTTC.

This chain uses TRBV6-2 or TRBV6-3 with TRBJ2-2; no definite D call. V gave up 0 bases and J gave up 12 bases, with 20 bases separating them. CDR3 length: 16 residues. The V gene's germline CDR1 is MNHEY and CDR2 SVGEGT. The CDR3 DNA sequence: TGTGCCAGCAGTTACTCGACTCAGGAGAGCACCGTGCAGCTGTTTTTT. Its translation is CASSYSTQESTVQLFF.

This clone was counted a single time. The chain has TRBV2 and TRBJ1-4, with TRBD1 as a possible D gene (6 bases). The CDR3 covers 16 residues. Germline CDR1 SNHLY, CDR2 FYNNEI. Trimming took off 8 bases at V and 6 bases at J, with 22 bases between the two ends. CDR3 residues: CASVRGGGGGYEKLFF. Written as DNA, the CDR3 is TGTGCCAGCGTGCGGGGCGGGGGTGGGGGCTATGAAAAACTGTTTTTT.

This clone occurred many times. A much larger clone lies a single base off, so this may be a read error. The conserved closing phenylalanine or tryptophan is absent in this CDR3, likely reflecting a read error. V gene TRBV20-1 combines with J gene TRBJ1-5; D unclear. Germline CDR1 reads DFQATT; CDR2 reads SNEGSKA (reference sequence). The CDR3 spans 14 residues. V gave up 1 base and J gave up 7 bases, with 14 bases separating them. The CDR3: CSARGAGVGQPQHL. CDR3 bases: TGCAGTGCTAGAGGCGCAGGCGTCGGACAGCCCCAGCATCTT.

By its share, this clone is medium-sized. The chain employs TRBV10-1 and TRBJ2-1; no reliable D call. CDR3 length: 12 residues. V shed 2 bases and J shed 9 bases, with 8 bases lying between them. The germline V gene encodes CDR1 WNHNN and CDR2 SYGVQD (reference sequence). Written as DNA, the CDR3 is TGCGCCAGCAGTGAGCTAGGAGTTGAGCAGTTCTTC. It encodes CASSELGVEQFF.

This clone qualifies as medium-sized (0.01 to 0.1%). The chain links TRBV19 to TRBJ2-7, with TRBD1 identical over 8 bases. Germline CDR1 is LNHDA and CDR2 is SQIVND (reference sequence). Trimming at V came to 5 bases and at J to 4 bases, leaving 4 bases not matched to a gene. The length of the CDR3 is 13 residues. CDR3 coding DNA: TGTGCCAGTAGTGGCAGGGGGCCGTACGAGCAGTACTTC. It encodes CASSGRGPYEQYF.